This TCR beta chain was identified during a study of follicular helper T cells after annual influenza vaccination. Trimming removed 4 bases from V and 7 bases from J; junction bases left unmatched: 8. Germline values: CDR1 SGHDT, CDR2 YYEEEE. CDR3 length: 15 residues. Clones were read by immunoSEQ multiplex PCR, and TCRdb kept only the in-frame ones, dropping some. The sample yields over 6,500 clones, about four fifths seen once. This clone turned up a few times. Time point here: 2014-2015 season, pre-vaccination. Adults received seasonal inactivated influenza vaccine, with sorted blood CD4 subsets sequenced before and after. Donors were community-dwelling with no influenza vaccine in the prior 6 months. ICOS+CD38+ and ICOS-CD38- fractions were sorted from non-naive CD4+CXCR5+PD-1+ cells.

Source: CXCR5+ CD38- circulating T follicular helper cells from blood, taken on the day of influenza vaccination. The subset was: circulating Tfh, non-naive CD4+CXCR5+PD-1+ (ICOS+CD38+ or ICOS-CD38-). The receptor comes from an adult who received the influenza vaccine. This sequence joins TRBV5-6 and TRBJ1-6, with 7 bases lining up with TRBD1. The CDR3: CASSPRLGQNSPLHF. The CDR3 DNA follows: TGTGCCAGCAGCCCTAGGTTGGGACAGAATTCACCCCTCCACTTT.